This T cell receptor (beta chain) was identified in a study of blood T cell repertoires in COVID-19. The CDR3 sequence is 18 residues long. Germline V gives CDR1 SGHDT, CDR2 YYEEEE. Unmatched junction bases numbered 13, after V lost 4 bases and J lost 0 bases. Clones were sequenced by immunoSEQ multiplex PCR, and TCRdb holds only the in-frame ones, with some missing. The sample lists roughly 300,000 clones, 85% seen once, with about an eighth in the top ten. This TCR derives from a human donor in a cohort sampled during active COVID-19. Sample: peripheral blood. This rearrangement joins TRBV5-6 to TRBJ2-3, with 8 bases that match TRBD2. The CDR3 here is CASSGPSGSPLSTDTQYF. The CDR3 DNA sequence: TGTGCCAGCAGCGGCCCAAGCGGGAGCCCCCTTAGCACAGATACGCAGTATTTT.